These 24 T cell receptor beta chains originate from one sample sequenced in a study of identical twins. Using its own MiXCR run on the 5' RACE reads, TCRdb lists one record per CDR3 protein. There are approximately 890,000 distinct CDR3 sequences in the sample; 9% to 15% occur only once, and about 1.5% lies in the top ten. These same data were also listed under a study on yellow fever vaccine responses in identical twins.

Material for sequencing was PBMCs. The receptor source for this set is a woman aged 18-29 years in good health.

The V gene is TRBV3-1, the J gene TRBJ2-7, with a possible D match to TRBD1 (5 bases). The CDR3 sequence is 13 residues long. Per the germline V gene, CDR1 is LGHDT and CDR2 is YNNKEL (reference sequence). Trimming shortened V by 3 bases and J by 3 bases, and 9 bases separated the two germline ends. The CDR3 coding sequence is TGTGCCAGCAGCCAGGGGCCCTTCTACGAGCAGTACTTC. Encoded protein: CASSQGPFYEQYF.

The CDR3 coding sequence is TGTGCCAGCAGTTTAACAGCCAACTCCTACAATGAGCAGTTCTTC. It translates to CASSLTANSYNEQFF. V usage is TRBV12-3 or TRBV12-4 and J usage is TRBJ2-1, with unresolved D. Trimming shortened V by 2 bases and J by 0 bases, and 8 bases separated the two germline ends. The length of the CDR3 is 15 residues.

This clonotype was observed a handful of times. The chain is built from TRBV27 and TRBJ2-3, with D unresolved. The CDR3 is 14 residues long. V was shortened by 1 base and J by 0 bases, with 5 bases between the two germline ends. From germline, CDR1 is MNHEY and CDR2 SMNVEV (reference sequence). CDR3 bases: TGTGCCAGCAGTTTATACCTTAGCACAGATACGCAGTATTTT. It translates to CASSLYLSTDTQYF.

There are a few counts of this clonotype. The genes are TRBV5-5 and TRBJ2-1, with D unclear. This CDR3 is built from 15 residues. V was clipped by 2 bases and J by 4 bases, with 13 bases between them. Germline assignment: CDR1 SGHKS and CDR2 YYEKEE (reference sequence). CDR3 coding DNA: TGTGCCAGCAGCTTTTCCTGGGCGAAGTACAATGAGCAGTTCTTC. It codes for CASSFSWAKYNEQFF.

This clonotype turned up a few times. The genes are TRBV15 and TRBJ1-6; no definite D call. CDR1 and CDR2 (germline): LNHNV, YYDKDF (reference sequence). The CDR3 is 13 amino acids. Trimming shortened V by 0 bases and J by 6 bases, and 3 bases separated the two germline ends. The CDR3 reads CATSRDSNSPLHF. CDR3 bases: TGTGCCACCAGCAGAGATTCTAATTCACCCCTCCACTTT.

As for this clonotype: Given a much more abundant clone one base away, this may be a read error. Because it lacks the conserved phenylalanine or tryptophan at the end, this CDR3 is likely a read error. V usage is TRBV6-2 or TRBV6-3 and J usage is TRBJ2-5; maybe TRBD1 (5 bases). CDR3 length: 14 amino acids. Trimming left V 2 bases short and J 2 bases short, with 9 bases between. From germline, CDR1 is MNHEY and CDR2 SVGEGT. In DNA form, the CDR3 reads TGTGCCAGCAGTTACGTGGACATACAAGAGACCCAGTACTTG. It codes for CASSYVDIQETQYL.

This clonotype was counted between two and nine times. Here the CDR3 DNA reads TGTGCCAGTTACCCCGGTTCCTACAATGAGCAGTTCTTC. Protein: CASYPGSYNEQFF. This rearrangement joins TRBV2 to TRBJ2-1; no definite D call. The CDR3 is 13 amino acids. V gave up 9 bases and J gave up 1 base, with 10 bases separating them. CDR1 SNHLY and CDR2 FYNNEI come from the germline V gene.

In this sample, this clonotype turned up a few times. The CDR3 sequence: CATSDTGGRPYNEQFF. CDR3 coding DNA: TGTGCCACCAGTGATACAGGGGGGCGCCCCTACAATGAGCAGTTCTTC. This chain joins TRBV24-1 and TRBJ2-1, with TRBD1 identical over 8 bases. This CDR3 is 16 amino acids long. Germline V CDR1 and CDR2: KGHDR, SFDVKD. The junction had 5 bases not matched to a gene; V was cut back by 3 bases and J by 2 bases.

The chain employs TRBV20-1 and TRBJ2-1, with 13 bases that match TRBD2. The CDR3 is 15 residues long. Germline trimming cut 1 base from V and 7 bases from J; bases unmatched to any gene: 4. The germline V gene has CDR1 DFQATT and CDR2 SNEGSKA (reference sequence). The CDR3 protein is CSARGTSGSQNEQFF. For the CDR3, the DNA is TGCAGTGCTAGAGGGACTAGCGGGAGTCAGAATGAGCAGTTCTTC.

This clonotype was detected many times. This rearrangement joins TRBV11-2 to TRBJ2-7; tentative D call: TRBD2 (5 bases). With 5 bases removed from V and 4 bases from J, the gap between germline ends came to 18 bases. Germline V gene lookup returns CDR1 SGHAT and CDR2 FQNNGV. The CDR3 has 15 residues. CDR3 residues: CASSLTEGLGYEQYV. The CDR3 DNA reads as TGTGCCAGCAGCCTGACTGAGGGATTGGGGTACGAGCAGTACGTC.

This rearrangement joins TRBV3-1 to TRBJ2-2, with D unclear. CDR1 and CDR2 from the germline V gene are LGHDT and YNNKEL (reference sequence). V was clipped by 1 base and J by 0 bases, with 12 bases between them. The CDR3 length is 17 residues. DNA of the CDR3: TGTGCCAGCAGCCAAGGCCGGAGAAACACGAACACCGGGGAGCTGTTTTTT. Its protein product is CASSQGRRNTNTGELFF.

This clonotype was recorded a few times. The gene calls are TRBV6-5 and TRBJ2-7, with D perhaps matching TRBD2 (6 bases). The CDR3 covers 12 residues. Germline CDR1 MNHEY, CDR2 SVGAGI. The V gene lost 8 bases and the J gene lost 6 bases, with 14 bases spanning the gap. CDR3 in DNA: TGTGCCAGCGGGGAGGCAGCCCGCGAGCAGTACTTC. Translated, it gives CASGEAAREQYF.

CDR3 loop: CATSDRAGAGDYNEQFF. The CDR3 DNA reads TGTGCCACCAGTGACCGGGCGGGAGCGGGTGATTACAATGAGCAGTTCTTC. This sequence joins TRBV24-1 and TRBJ2-1; 7 bases agree with TRBD2. From germline, CDR1 is KGHDR and CDR2 SFDVKD. The CDR3 is 17 amino acids. Germline trimming cut 4 bases from V and 4 bases from J; bases unmatched to any gene: 12.

A remark on this clonotype: This may come from a read error, since a much larger clone is one base off. The chain is built from TRBV28 and TRBJ2-5; possible D gene TRBD1, 5 bases. V was pared by 7 bases and J by 5 bases, with 14 bases between. The CDR3 consists of 13 residues. Germline V gene sequence: CDR1 MDHEN, CDR2 SYDVKM. CDR3 in DNA: TGTGCCAGCAACCAGGGTGGTAGGGAGACCCAGTACTTC. This codes for CASNQGGRETQYF. The whole variable domain, filled in from reference TRBV28 and TRBJ2-5, reads DVKVTQSSRYLVKRTGEKVFLECVQDMDHENMFWYRQDPGLGLRLIYFSYDVKMKEKGDIPEGYSVSREKKERFSLILESASTNQTSMYLCASNQGGRETQYFGPGTRLLVL.

This clonotype was detected only a few times. V gene TRBV4-1 combines with J gene TRBJ1-2, with D hard to call. V was shortened by 3 bases and J by 8 bases, with 19 bases between the two germline ends. CDR1 is MGHRA, CDR2 YSYEKL, per germline. This CDR3 comprises 15 residues. The CDR3 DNA sequence: TGCGCCAGCAGCCACCGGGATCTCCTCAGAGGGGGCTACACCTTC. Its translation: CASSHRDLLRGGYTF.

Ten or more counts support this clonotype. The V gene is TRBV6-2 or TRBV6-3, the J gene TRBJ2-3, with 7 bases aligning to TRBD2. Germline values: CDR1 MNHEY, CDR2 SVGEGT. Unmatched junction bases numbered 8, after V lost 6 bases and J lost 2 bases. This CDR3 has 15 amino acids. This chain's CDR3 is CASSPASGDTDTQYF. The CDR3 DNA follows: TGTGCCAGCAGCCCAGCCAGCGGGGACACAGATACGCAGTATTTT.

This clonotype has a handful of counts. The rearrangement joins TRBV7-9 to TRBJ1-1, with D perhaps TRBD1 (6 bases). Between the trimmed V and J ends, which lost 4 bases and 4 bases, there was a span of 16 bases. Germline CDR1 SEHNR, CDR2 FQNEAQ (reference sequence). The CDR3 is 15 residues long. The CDR3 is CASSSTPLDSTEAFF. The CDR3 nucleotides read TGTGCCAGCAGCTCAACGCCCTTGGACAGCACTGAAGCTTTCTTT. Together with reference TRBV7-9 and TRBJ1-1, the CDR3 gives the full variable domain: DTGVSQNPRHKITKRGQNVTFRCDPISEHNRLYWYRQTLGQGPEFLTYFQNEAQLEKSRLLSDRFSAERPKGSFSTLEIQRTEQGDSAMYLCASSSTPLDSTEAFFGQGTRLTVV.

This clonotype was found a few times. The CDR3 loop is CSARGPGQDNQPQHF. CDR3 DNA: TGCAGTGCTAGAGGCCCGGGTCAGGACAATCAGCCCCAGCATTTT. The chain recombines TRBV20-1 with TRBJ1-5; D call uncertain. Trimming removed 1 base at V and 3 bases at J, with 13 bases between. The CDR3 contains 15 residues. Germline CDR1 is DFQATT and CDR2 is SNEGSKA (reference sequence).

This clonotype was detected only a few times. The chain employs TRBV7-8 and TRBJ2-1, with D possibly TRBD1 on 5 matching bases. This CDR3 comprises 16 residues. The germline V gene encodes CDR1 SGHVS and CDR2 FQNEAQ. V was cut by 1 base and J by 5 bases, with 15 bases left in between. The DNA of the CDR3 is TGTGCCAGCAGCTTAGTTTGGGGCGTGGGAAACAATGAGCAGTTCTTC. This codes for CASSLVWGVGNNEQFF.

This clonotype was counted a few times. This sequence joins TRBV7-2 and TRBJ2-2; D uncertain. V lost 4 bases and J 8 bases, leaving 11 bases between the germline ends. CDR1 and CDR2 (germline): SGHTA, FQGNSA. The CDR3 runs to 13 residues. Here the CDR3 DNA reads TGTGCCAGCAGCTACGGAGCGTGGGGGGAGCTGTTTTTT. Protein sequence: CASSYGAWGELFF.

This rearrangement joins TRBV29-1 to TRBJ2-1, with 9 positions matching TRBD2. The junction had 5 bases not matched to a gene; V was cut back by 7 bases and J by 1 base. Germline-derived CDR1 and CDR2 are SQVTM and ANQGSEA. CDR3 length: 14 residues. The CDR3 DNA is TGCAGCGCCTTAGCGGGAGAATCCTACAATGAGCAGTTCTTC. Translated, it gives CSALAGESYNEQFF.

This clonotype has a handful of counts. J is TRBJ2-7 and V is TRBV12-3 or TRBV12-4; 9 positions agree with TRBD1. The CDR3 runs to 13 residues. V shed 5 bases and J 5 bases; nucleotides not matched to a gene: 4. The CDR3 nucleotides are TGTGCCAGCAGTATAACAGGGGGCCACGAGCAGTACTTC. Its translation: CASSITGGHEQYF.

In its sample, this clonotype was seen many times. The genes are TRBV20-1 and TRBJ2-7, with TRBD1 matching over 9 bases. The CDR3 runs 16 residues. Looked up from germline, CDR1 is DFQATT and CDR2 is SNEGSKA (reference sequence). The junction had 11 bases not matched to a gene; V was cut back by 4 bases and J by 1 base. The CDR3 coding sequence is TGCAGTGCTAAGGGACAGGGTAGGTCAAAATCCTACGAGCAGTACGTC. The encoded protein is CSAKGQGRSKSYEQYV.

This clonotype has a handful of counts. The J gene is TRBJ2-1, the V gene TRBV12-3 or TRBV12-4; 7 nucleotides agree with TRBD2. V dropped 6 bases and J dropped 0; count of bases not matched to a gene: 8. CDR3 size: 16 residues. The CDR3 DNA is TGTGCCAGCAGGGTAAGCGGGACGAGCTCCTACAATGAGCAGTTCTTC. This codes for CASRVSGTSSYNEQFF.